This T cell receptor beta chain was obtained from a study of cytomegalovirus exposure and HLA in healthy donors. Study background: The 120 or so validation repertoires, a later analysis reported, used the same platform as the 550 to 800 first-cohort repertoires.

Method: immunoSEQ multiplex PCR; TCRdb's copy keeps in-frame clones and lacks some. This table has about 360,000 clones, more than 80% appearing once. Regarding the study as a whole: Both high specificity and high sensitivity reportedly marked the classifier's diagnosis of cytomegalovirus status.

In this sample, this clone turned up once. Its target is unknown. CDR1 and CDR2 (germline): SGHNT, YYREEE (reference sequence). V lost 3 bases and J lost 7; bases outside the gene matches: 8. The CDR3 extends over 15 amino acids. Separate from the 666-subject first cohort, the roughly 120-subject validation cohort was the one that the donors belonged to. The sample comprised PBMCs. The rearrangement uses TRBV5-4 and TRBJ2-1; 9 nucleotides match TRBD2. The TCR sequence derives from a woman aged 18-29 years in good health and CMV-seronegative. The CDR3 sequence is CASSYAGGLLNEQFF. DNA for the CDR3: TGTGCCAGCAGCTATGCGGGGGGGCTGTTGAATGAGCAGTTCTTC.